This T cell receptor beta chain was found in a study of shared clonotypes between healthy human individuals (dated by TCRdb to between 2020 and 2021). Regarding the study in general: The cohort comprised two women and three men aged 18 to 49 years. The study deeply sequenced blood TCR repertoires of five healthy adults to estimate repertoire size and the extent of clonotype sharing between individuals. To increase sequencing depth and limit assay-specific biases, TCR repertoire library preparation and sequencing were carried out by different laboratories using diverse techniques. Each donor's leukapheresis produced roughly between about 0.8 and 8.9 billion PBMCs. For each donor, CD4 naive and CD4 memory were each given three plates, CD8 naive was given two plates, and CD8 memory was given one plate.

Based on the germline V gene, the CDR1 and CDR2 sequences are SGHTA and FQGNSA. The V and J ends are trimmed by 1 base and 6 bases, leaving 12 bases between them. The CDR3 holds 15 amino acids from the cysteine to the phenylalanine. Only the CDR3 region is kept as DNA, spanning 45 bases read in frame from base 1. Donors were healthy HIV-negative adults with no recently reported acute infections or vaccinations. Only Caucasian adults living in Nashville, Tennessee, USA were represented among the donors. CD4+ T cells were enriched by magnetic negative selection, after which naive cells were positively selected on CD45RA and the negative fraction was taken as the memory subset. After blood collection by leukapheresis, PBMCs were isolated using Ficoll-Histopaque density gradient centrifugation and then cryopreserved in the vapor phase of liquid nitrogen. Analytical flow cytometry was used to check the purity and quantity of each magnetically sorted T cell population. Each sorted fraction had its genomic DNA isolated and then quantified by UV absorbance on a Nanodrop 2000c.

Using the deep immunoSEQ assay, multiplex PCR amplified TCR CDR3 regions from genomic DNA. For each cell subset, the extracted genomic DNA was distributed evenly across all wells of several immunoSEQ 96-well plates, and each plate served as one replicate. Each replicate PCR for sorted subsets received roughly 0.2 ug genomic DNA, equal to tens of thousands of T cell genomes. The purified libraries were quantified using a Qubit 3.0 fluorometer, sized with a Bioanalyzer 2100, and then quantified again using the KAPA Library Quantification kit. Every immunoSEQ 96-well plate was sequenced on a dedicated single-read 150-cycle Illumina NextSeq 550 flow cell. In the original analysis: Because the immunoSEQ output included only junctional sequences and no quality scores, the filtering could not be the same as the filtering used for full-length reads. To assign V/J genes and CDR3, sequences were annotated using PyIR, a Python wrapper for IgBLAST v1.9, with IMGT germline references. Reads with weak V/J assignments (E-value above 1e-6), missing CDR3, stop codons, out-of-frame junctions, or ambiguous translated residues were removed. A V3J clonotype was defined by an identical inferred V gene, J gene, and CDR3 amino acid sequence. Percentage overlap between repertoires was computed as shared unique clonotypes divided by the size of the smaller repertoire. RTK rarefaction, the Chao1 estimator, and Recon v2.1 estimates of unobserved clonotypes were used to assess repertoire richness. For all TCRbeta clonotypes obtained by the gDNA method from a handful of donors, generation probabilities were computed with OLGA. TCRdb stores this immuneACCESS table with in-frame sequences only. Part of the clones is absent; in the studies checked, under half of the shortfall reflects unresolved V genes, and no reason is known for the rest. The DNA gave D and trimming, while V, J and clone size come from that table. The sample profile shows about 1.1 million clones; roughly 80% of them were found once. More than 0.85% of the sample rests with the top ten.

Broad study findings and their caveats: Compared with non-shared clonotypes, the clonotypes found in all four sorted-subset donors had higher generation probabilities. Sampling was restricted to blood, and TCR repertoires in tissues likely differ from the TCR repertoires found in blood. Because the study included a small number of donors, the genetic and exposure-history diversity represented was limited. Pairwise subsampling led to the expectation that sequencing depth would affect the degree of clonotype sharing among donors. Naive subsets generally had larger estimated clonotype richness than memory subsets. Across a handful of donors, 4.5% to 6.5% of naive CD4, roughly 3.3% of naive CD8, about 2% of memory CD4, and approximately 0.4% of memory CD8 clonotypes were shared. Even with the large sequencing depth, rarefaction of the sorted-subset datasets indicated that sequencing was incomplete.

Turning to this clone: It has no known antigen specificity. Within one base of it there is no much larger clone, and no base qualities were kept.

The sequenced sample consisted of memory CD4+ T cells from PBMCs. The cell subset or site label, as the study defines it: CD45RA-negative fraction. The chain employs TRBV7-2 and TRBJ2-2; matching of 6 bases hints at TRBD2 as the D gene. The clonotype was recovered from a man between 18 and 35 years old in good health. Some clones in this sample may be carry-over from other donors' samples. The nucleotide sequence is TGTGCCAGCAGCTTAGTAGCGCGGGGAGCCGGGGAGCTGTTTTTT. Its protein reads: CASSLVARGAGELFF.